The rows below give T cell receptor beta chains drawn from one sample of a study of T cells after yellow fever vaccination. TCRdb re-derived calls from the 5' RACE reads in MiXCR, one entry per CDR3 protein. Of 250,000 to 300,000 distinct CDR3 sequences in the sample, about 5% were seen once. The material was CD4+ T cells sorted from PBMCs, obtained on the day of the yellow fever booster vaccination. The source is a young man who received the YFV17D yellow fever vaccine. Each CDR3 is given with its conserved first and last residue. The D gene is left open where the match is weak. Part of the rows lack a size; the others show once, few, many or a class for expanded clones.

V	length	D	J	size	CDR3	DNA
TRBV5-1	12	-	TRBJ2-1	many	CASSLWEDEQFF	TGCGCCAGCAGCTTGTGGGAGGATGAGCAGTTCTTC
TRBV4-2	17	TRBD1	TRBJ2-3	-	CASSLRLGGFNADTQYF	TGTGCCAGCAGCCTCCGATTAGGGGGCTTTAATGCAGATACGCAGTATTTT
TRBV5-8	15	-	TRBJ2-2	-	CASSKTGYRPGELFF	TGTGCCAGCAGCAAAACAGGGTACAGGCCCGGGGAGCTGTTTTTT
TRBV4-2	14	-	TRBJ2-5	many	CASSQNLGQETQYF	TGTGCCAGCAGCCAGAATCTTGGGCAAGAGACCCAGTACTTC
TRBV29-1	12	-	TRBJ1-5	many	CSVGDSNQPQHF	TGCAGCGTTGGGGATAGCAATCAGCCCCAGCATTTT
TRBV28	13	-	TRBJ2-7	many	CASSWGSSYEQYF	TGTGCCAGCAGTTGGGGTAGCTCCTACGAGCAGTACTTC
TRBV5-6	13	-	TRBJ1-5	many	CASSGQPNQPQHF	TGTGCCAGCAGCGGACAGCCCAATCAGCCCCAGCATTTT
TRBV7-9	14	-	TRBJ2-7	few	CASSLFGTSYEQYF	TGTGCCAGCAGCTTATTCGGGACATCCTACGAGCAGTACTTC
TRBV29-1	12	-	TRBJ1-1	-	CSVKTRNTEAFF	TGCAGCGTTAAGACAAGGAACACTGAAGCTTTCTTT
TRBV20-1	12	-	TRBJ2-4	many	CSAGTPPNIQYF	TGCAGTGCAGGGACCCCACCAAACATTCAGTACTTC
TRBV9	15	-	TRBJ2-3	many	CASSVGGGHTDTQYF	TGTGCCAGCAGCGTAGGGGGGGGCCACACAGATACGCAGTATTTT
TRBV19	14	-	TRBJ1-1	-	CASSTATGSERAFF	TGTGCCAGTAGTACCGCTACAGGGTCCGAAAGGGCTTTCTTT
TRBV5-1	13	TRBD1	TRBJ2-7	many	CASSPGQFYEQYF	TGCGCCAGCAGCCCGGGACAGTTTTACGAGCAGTACTTC
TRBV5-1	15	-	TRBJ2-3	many	CASSSYGVAVDTQYF	TGCGCCAGCAGCTCCTACGGGGTAGCGGTGGATACGCAGTATTTT
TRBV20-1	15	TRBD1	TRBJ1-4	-	CSATNPQGGDEKLFF	TGCAGTGCCACAAACCCGCAGGGGGGAGATGAAAAACTGTTTTTT
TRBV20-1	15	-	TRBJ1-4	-	CSASGPTGLNEKLFF	TGCAGTGCTTCTGGACCTACAGGGCTCAATGAAAAACTGTTTTTT
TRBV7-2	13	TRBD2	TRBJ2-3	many	CASELAGTDTQYF	TGTGCCAGCGAGCTAGCGGGCACAGATACGCAGTATTTT